Each of the 8 T cell receptor beta chains below was sequenced from the same sample in a study of cytomegalovirus exposure and HLA in healthy donors. The PCR made use of 60 Vbeta and 13 Jbeta primers. Profiling relied on immunoSEQ multiplex PCR, and the TCRdb table lists in-frame clones only, not all of them. The table lists 55,000 to 85,000 clones, about 60% of them singletons. Sequenced material: PBMCs. The receptors were gathered from a woman aged 45-65 years in good health and CMV-seronegative.

The chain uses TRBV28 and TRBJ1-2; tentative D call: TRBD1 (5 bases). Trimming left V 7 bases short and J 3 bases short, with 9 bases between. CDR3 length: 12 residues. Germline V gene lookup returns CDR1 MDHEN and CDR2 SYDVKM. The CDR3 sequence: CASTDRYYGYTF. The CDR3 DNA reads as TGTGCCAGCACCGACAGATACTATGGCTACACCTTC.

A note on this clone: At one end, the junction sequence differs from germline, possibly due to a read error. This chain connects TRBV7-9 to TRBJ1-1, with D unresolved. Germline V gives CDR1 SEHNR, CDR2 FQNEAQ (reference sequence). This CDR3 spans 12 amino acids. In DNA form, the CDR3 reads TGTTCCAGCAGCAGACCGGGGTCGGAAGCTTTCTTT. As protein: CSSSRPGSEAFF.

The chain employs TRBV28 and TRBJ1-1; D gene uncertain. CDR1 is MDHEN, CDR2 SYDVKM, per germline. V gave up 2 bases and J gave up 4 bases, with 11 bases separating them. CDR3 length: 14 residues. The CDR3 bases are TGTGCCAGCAGTTTACACGGTGCAGGCACTGAAGCTTTCTTT. Translation gives CASSLHGAGTEAFF. The full variable domain, in which reference TRBV28 and TRBJ1-1 provide the parts outside the CDR3, is DVKVTQSSRYLVKRTGEKVFLECVQDMDHENMFWYRQDPGLGLRLIYFSYDVKMKEKGDIPEGYSVSREKKERFSLILESASTNQTSMYLCASSLHGAGTEAFFGQGTRLTVV.

The CDR3 DNA reads as TGTGCCAGCAGCTTAGGGGGCCAGTTAAGCACAGATACGCAGTATTTT. Translating gives CASSLGGQLSTDTQYF. The rearrangement links TRBV5-4 to TRBJ2-3; 7 nucleotides match TRBD1. The CDR3 has 16 amino acids. Germline CDR1 is SGHNT and CDR2 is YYREEE (reference sequence). Trimming cost V 2 bases and J 0 bases; bases outside gene matches: 6.

This clone was counted between two and nine times. This sequence joins TRBV7-2 and TRBJ1-5, with 12 bases fitting TRBD1. This CDR3 is 19 amino acids long. Per the germline V gene, CDR1 is SGHTA and CDR2 is FQGNSA. V shed 7 bases and J 7 bases; nucleotides not matched to a gene: 20. CDR3 protein: CASTLFPGQGAGVRQPQHF. The CDR3 coding sequence is TGTGCCAGCACTCTCTTCCCGGGACAGGGGGCTGGTGTTAGGCAGCCCCAGCATTTT.

This clone was found a few times. CDR3 residues: CASSGTRGTSGLTEQFF. The CDR3 nucleotides are TGTGCCAGCAGCGGAACGCGGGGGACTAGCGGCCTAACGGAGCAGTTCTTC. The V and J genes are TRBV7-9 and TRBJ2-1; 11 bases match TRBD2. Germline V gene sequence: CDR1 SEHNR, CDR2 FQNEAQ (reference sequence). J lost 10 bases, V lost 5 bases, and 16 bases had no gene match. The CDR3 covers 17 residues.

There are a few counts of this clone. This chain links TRBV18 with TRBJ1-2, with D tentatively TRBD1 (6 bases). Germline V CDR1 and CDR2: KGHSH, LQKENI. V was trimmed by 6 bases and J by 4 bases, leaving 9 bases between them. The CDR3 sequence is 12 residues long. CDR3 sequence reads: CASSPDSYGYTF. The CDR3 nucleotides read TGTGCCAGCTCCCCGGACAGCTATGGCTACACCTTC.

V usage is TRBV11-2 and J usage is TRBJ1-2; D not certain. The CDR3 runs 16 residues. V gave up 1 base and J gave up 4 bases, with 16 bases separating them. CDR1 is SGHAT, CDR2 FQNNGV, per germline. The CDR3 here is CASSLAFQSLRYGYTF. In nucleotides, the CDR3 is TGTGCCAGCAGCTTAGCTTTCCAGTCCCTTCGCTATGGCTACACCTTC.